These T cell receptor beta chains were read from a single sample in a study of T cells in Graves' hyperthyroidism and ophthalmopathy. TCRdb called the multiplex PCR reads again in MiXCR, with one record for every CDR3 protein. Of fewer than 500,000 distinct CDR3 sequences listed, roughly 14% are singletons. Specimen: blood. All receptors derive from a man younger than 45 with Graves' hyperthyroidism that later progressed to Graves' ophthalmopathy. CDR3s include the opening cysteine and the closing phenylalanine or tryptophan. Size tells how often a clone was seen (once, few, many) or the class of an expanded clone, and some rows leave it out.

j_call v_call clone_size cdr3_aa
TRBJ2-5 TRBV5-1 few CASSLGQQKETQYF
TRBJ2-2 TRBV12-3/TRBV12-4 many CASSFPGTGGTGELFF
TRBJ2-1 TRBV12-3/TRBV12-4 many CASSLVAGTYNEQFF
TRBJ1-1 TRBV5-1 many CASSLDAFYGEAFF
TRBJ1-1 TRBV3-1 many CASSLKGGAKAFF
TRBJ2-4 TRBV20-1 NA CSAGGGWTDPNIQYF
TRBJ1-5 TRBV15 few CATSRKQGVGNQPQHF
TRBJ2-3 TRBV6-1 many CASSGLAGGGDTQYF
TRBJ1-5 TRBV7-2 many CASSLTPGQPQHF
TRBJ2-1 TRBV18 few CASSPRLTNEQFF
TRBJ2-3 TRBV30 NA CAWSVLIGGTDTQYF
TRBJ1-4 TRBV7-9 many CASSQTKGGNEKLFF
TRBJ1-1 TRBV12-3/TRBV12-4 many CASSLGTSNTEAFF
TRBJ1-6 TRBV28 many CASSLDPGLGPNSPLHF
TRBJ2-2 TRBV29-1 many CSVRGLAGAQTGELFF
TRBJ2-1 TRBV7-9 NA CASSIGGGGMNEQFF
TRBJ2-5 TRBV15 many CATGGPQETQYF
TRBJ1-1 TRBV19 many CASSWGDGEAFF